The 32 T cell receptor beta chains in this list originate from one sample, sequenced in a study of identical twins. Each CDR3 protein gets one entry after TCRdb re-called the 5' RACE reads with MiXCR. The repertoire consists of 500,000 to 700,000 distinct CDR3 sequences, with less than 9% occurring once and the leading ten covering 1.6%. This same sample was also part of a study on yellow fever vaccine responses in identical twins.

The source material was PBMCs. These receptors all stem from a woman under 30 in good health.

This clonotype was observed a few times. The rearrangement joins TRBV5-1 to TRBJ2-2; possible D gene TRBD2, 5 bases. V lost 7 bases to trimming and J lost 5 bases, with 6 bases between them. The germline V gene has CDR1 SGHRS and CDR2 YFSETQ. The CDR3 is 11 amino acids. CDR3 DNA: TGCGCCAGCGGACTGACCGGGGAGCTGTTTTTT. It is translated as CASGLTGELFF. The full variable domain, completed using reference TRBV5-1 and TRBJ2-2, is KAGVTQTPRYLIKTRGQQVTLSCSPISGHRSVSWYQQTPGQGLQFLFEYFSETQRNKGNFPGRFSGRQFSNSRSEMNVSTLELGDSALYLCASGLTGELFFGEGSRLTVL.

This clonotype was seen a few times. The chain employs TRBV12-3 or TRBV12-4 and TRBJ1-1; TRBD1 matches at 8 bases. After removal of 5 bases from V and 1 base from J, the junction contained 6 bases not matched to a gene. CDR3 length: 15 residues. The CDR3 DNA sequence: TGTGCCAGCAGTGCTCGACAGGGGCGGAACACTGAAGCTTTCTTT. Translating gives CASSARQGRNTEAFF.

This clonotype has only a few counts. This rearrangement joins TRBV6-1 to TRBJ2-1; D might be TRBD1 (8 bases). Germline CDR1 and CDR2: MNHNS and SASEGT. This CDR3 has 15 amino acids. Trimming shortened V by 5 bases and J by 2 bases, and 13 bases separated the two germline ends. The CDR3 DNA reads as TGTGCCAGCAGTAAACAGGGGGGGCCCTACAATGAGCAGTTCTTC. Its translation is CASSKQGGPYNEQFF.

The sample holds many counts of this clonotype. The chain combines TRBV4-1 with TRBJ2-7; 8 positions match TRBD1. The CDR3 contains 15 residues. In germline, CDR1 is MGHRA, CDR2 YSYEKL. J lost 1 base, V lost 4 bases, and 6 bases had no gene match. The chain's CDR3 is CASSPAGGYSYEQYV. Here the CDR3 DNA reads TGCGCCAGCAGCCCAGCAGGGGGCTATTCCTACGAGCAGTACGTC.

This clonotype was seen a few times. The genes are TRBV28 and TRBJ2-1; a weak D match, TRBD2 (6 bases). The length of the CDR3 is 16 residues. Germline-derived CDR1 and CDR2 are MDHEN and SYDVKM. Trimming took off 1 base at V and 7 bases at J, with 17 bases between the two ends. The CDR3 coding sequence is TGTGCCAGCAGTTTATATCGACTAGAGGGTCGTAATGAGCAGTTCTTC. As protein: CASSLYRLEGRNEQFF.

The chain employs TRBV27 and TRBJ1-6; 9 positions agree with TRBD1. Germline CDR1 and CDR2: MNHEY and SMNVEV (reference sequence). This CDR3 region has 15 residues. The trim removed 6 bases at V and 9 bases at J, leaving 9 bases unmatched. DNA for the CDR3: TGTGCCAGCAGGCGTCCGGGACAGGGTTTTTCACCCCTCCACTTT. Protein sequence: CASRRPGQGFSPLHF.

This clonotype was detected ten times or more. The chain recombines TRBV20-1 with TRBJ2-1; D is tentatively TRBD1 or TRBD2 (5 bases each). CDR3 length: 15 amino acids. Germline lookup yields CDR1 DFQATT and CDR2 SNEGSKA (reference sequence). Deletions cut 6 bases from V and 5 bases from J, with 20 bases between. The DNA for the CDR3 is TGCAGTGCCTACCGTGGGGGACCGTCCAACAATGAGCAGTTCTTC. Protein product: CSAYRGGPSNNEQFF.

In its sample, this clonotype was seen many times. The chain couples TRBV6-1 to TRBJ1-3; TRBD1 aligns across 9 bases. V lost 6 bases to trimming and J lost 5 bases; unmatched junction nucleotides: 8. In germline, CDR1 is MNHNS, CDR2 SASEGT. This CDR3 region has 15 residues. The DNA of the CDR3 is TGTGCCAGCAGCACCGACAGGGGGAAAAGAAACACCATATATTTT. This translates into CASSTDRGKRNTIYF.

This clonotype has more than one count but fewer than ten. The chain combines TRBV4-1 with TRBJ1-1; possible D gene TRBD1, 5 bases. V lost 0 bases, J lost 2 bases, and 7 bases lay in between. This CDR3 spans 14 amino acids. Per the germline V gene, CDR1 is MGHRA and CDR2 is YSYEKL. CDR3 sequence: CASSQETVNTEAFF. The CDR3 DNA reads TGCGCCAGCAGCCAAGAGACAGTTAACACTGAAGCTTTCTTT.

This chain links TRBV9 with TRBJ2-3; D tentatively reads TRBD1 or TRBD2 (7 bases each). Germline CDR1 and CDR2: SGDLS and YYNGEE. The CDR3 consists of 16 residues. Trimming took off 4 bases at V and 3 bases at J, with 18 bases between the two ends. CDR3 bases: TGTGCCAGCAGCTCCTGGGGAGGGGGCGCGACAGATACGCAGTATTTT. It translates to CASSSWGGGATDTQYF.

This clonotype turned up a few times. The chain joins TRBV20-1 to TRBJ2-7, with D perhaps TRBD2 (5 bases). Trimming took 6 bases from V and 9 from J, leaving 12 bases between them. This CDR3 has 10 residues. CDR1 is DFQATT and CDR2 is SNEGSKA in the germline V gene (reference sequence). CDR3 bases: TGCAGTGCCACCCGGGAACGGCAGTACTTC. Its translation: CSATRERQYF.

This clonotype was counted ten times or more. In DNA form, the CDR3 reads TGTGCCAGCAGCGGAAGGGGTGAATCGGAAGCTTTCTTT. This translates into CASSGRGESEAFF. This chain joins TRBV3-1 and TRBJ1-1; perhaps TRBD1 as D (5 bases). With 5 bases removed from V and 8 bases from J, the gap between germline ends came to 15 bases. The CDR3 sequence is 13 residues long. CDR1 LGHDT and CDR2 YNNKEL come from the germline V gene (reference sequence).

This clonotype was recorded at least ten times. The chain joins TRBV27 to TRBJ2-2; 8 bases are shared with TRBD2. V trimming: 4 bases; J trimming: 4 bases; junction bases outside the gene matches: 8. Looked up from germline, CDR1 is MNHEY and CDR2 is SMNVEV (reference sequence). The CDR3 runs 16 residues. In DNA, the CDR3 is TGTGCCAGCAGTTCGGCCGGGACTAGTGGCACCGGGGAGCTGTTTTTT. Translation: CASSSAGTSGTGELFF.

This clonotype was observed at least ten times. V gene TRBV29-1 combines with J gene TRBJ1-1; no clear D gene. The CDR3 extends over 12 amino acids. V dropped 4 bases and J dropped 4 bases, with 10 bases sitting between them. CDR1 and CDR2 from the germline V gene are SQVTM and ANQGSEA. CDR3 loop: CSVAWVSTEAFF. The DNA of the CDR3 is TGCAGCGTTGCGTGGGTCTCCACTGAAGCTTTCTTT.

This clonotype was found a few times. The chain links TRBV6-1 to TRBJ1-1; 9 bases match TRBD1. This CDR3 has 14 amino acids. V lost 1 base to trimming and J lost 3 bases; unmatched junction nucleotides: 0. The germline gives CDR1 MNHNS, CDR2 SASEGT. This CDR3 is CASSEGQGDTEAFF. CDR3 coding DNA: TGTGCCAGCAGTGAAGGACAGGGGGACACTGAAGCTTTCTTT.

The chain links TRBV7-9 to TRBJ2-3; D remains unclear. V was pared by 5 bases and J by 2 bases, with 17 bases between. The CDR3 length is 16 residues. Germline V CDR1 and CDR2: SEHNR, FQNEAQ (reference sequence). Here the CDR3 DNA reads TGTGCCAGCAGCCCCTTTTCGGACCTACACACAGATACGCAGTATTTT. Translating gives CASSPFSDLHTDTQYF.

This chain links TRBV7-2 with TRBJ2-1; perhaps TRBD1 as D (6 bases). Trimming took 4 bases from V and 8 from J, leaving 15 bases between them. Per germline, CDR1 SGHTA and CDR2 FQGNSA. CDR3 length equals 14 residues. In nucleotides, the CDR3 is TGTGCCAGCAGCTCGGGACAAAGCTATCATGAGCAGTTCTTC. Amino acids: CASSSGQSYHEQFF.

In this sample, this clonotype turned up many times. The rearrangement uses TRBV7-8 and TRBJ2-1; TRBD2 matches 7 bases. This CDR3 region has 15 residues. Trimming removed 2 bases from V and 7 bases from J; junction bases left unmatched: 8. In germline, CDR1 is SGHVS, CDR2 FQNEAQ. CDR3: CASSLRWEGRNEQFF. For the CDR3, the DNA is TGTGCCAGCAGCTTAAGGTGGGAGGGGCGGAATGAGCAGTTCTTC.

This clonotype was seen ten or more times. This sequence joins TRBV20-1 and TRBJ2-1; D not certain. This CDR3 spans 15 amino acids. The ends were cut back, 1 base at V and 2 bases at J, with 12 bases in the middle. CDR1 DFQATT and CDR2 SNEGSKA come from the germline V gene (reference sequence). CDR3 coding DNA: TGCAGTGCTAGAGGCTTACAACACCCCTACAATGAGCAGTTCTTC. Protein product: CSARGLQHPYNEQFF.

Ten or more counts support this clonotype. The chain uses TRBV7-9 and TRBJ2-1; TRBD1 might be the D (5 bases). Germline V gene sequence: CDR1 SEHNR, CDR2 FQNEAQ (reference sequence). The CDR3 contains 13 residues. Trimming removed 4 bases at V and 11 bases at J, with 15 bases between. The CDR3 region has the DNA TGTGCCAGCAGCTCCTCCGAACAGGAGAAGCAGTTCTTC. It yields the protein CASSSSEQEKQFF.

The chain carries TRBV20-1 and TRBJ1-1; D is undetermined. This CDR3 comprises 14 residues. CDR1 DFQATT and CDR2 SNEGSKA come from the germline V gene (reference sequence). Trimming took off 6 bases at V and 5 bases at J, with 19 bases between the two ends. The CDR3 protein is CSALIGNVGTEAFF. CDR3 in DNA: TGCAGTGCGCTCATCGGGAATGTCGGAACTGAAGCTTTCTTT.

This clonotype was counted ten times or more. CDR3 residues: CASSEHSNQPQHF. CDR3 DNA: TGCGCCAGCAGCGAGCATAGCAATCAGCCCCAGCATTTT. The genes are TRBV5-1 and TRBJ1-5, with D hard to call. With 4 bases removed from V and 0 bases from J, the gap between germline ends came to 5 bases. The germline V gene encodes CDR1 SGHRS and CDR2 YFSETQ. This CDR3 comprises 13 residues.

The chain recombines TRBV12-3 or TRBV12-4 with TRBJ2-4; D remains unclear. The CDR3 sequence is 15 residues long. Deletions cut 8 bases from V and 2 bases from J, with 16 bases between. The CDR3 nucleotides are TGTGCCAGCGGTCAAATGGGCAGTTCCAAAAACATTCAGTACTTC. Translating gives CASGQMGSSKNIQYF.

A few counts support this clonotype. The rearrangement links TRBV11-2 to TRBJ2-5, with TRBD2 identical over 9 bases. CDR1 SGHAT and CDR2 FQNNGV come from the germline V gene. CDR3 length equals 16 residues. The J segment lost 1 base and the V segment lost 4 bases, leaving 7 bases of the junction unmatched. CDR3 protein: CASSSAGGPSQETQYF. In nucleotides, the CDR3 is TGTGCCAGCAGCTCCGCGGGGGGGCCTTCCCAAGAGACCCAGTACTTC. The full variable domain, rest sourced from reference TRBV11-2 and TRBJ2-5, is EAGVAQSPRYKIIEKRQSVAFWCNPISGHATLYWYQQILGQGPKLLIQFQNNGVVDDSQLPKDRFSAERLKGVDSTLKIQPAKLEDSAVYLCASSSAGGPSQETQYFGPGTRLLVL.

This clonotype was seen more than once but under ten times. The rearrangement joins TRBV28 to TRBJ1-2, with D unclear. The CDR3 is 14 residues long. Trimming removed 11 bases at V and 3 bases at J, with 19 bases between. Germline loops: CDR1 MDHEN, CDR2 SYDVKM. CDR3: CASRAINSHYGYTF. The CDR3 DNA reads TGTGCCTCCCGGGCGATAAATTCTCACTATGGCTACACCTTC.

This clonotype has at least ten counts. The rearrangement links TRBV10-3 to TRBJ2-1; TRBD2 matches at 7 bases. Germline V CDR1 and CDR2: ENHRY, SYGVKD. The CDR3 is 17 amino acids. Trimming at V came to 6 bases and at J to 1 base, leaving 12 bases not matched to a gene. The CDR3 loop is CAISERDGGGSYNEQFF. CDR3 nucleotide sequence: TGTGCCATCAGCGAAAGAGATGGGGGAGGGTCCTACAATGAGCAGTTCTTC.

This clonotype appeared a few times. J is TRBJ1-2 and V is TRBV28; TRBD1 is a possible D gene (6 bases). Germline V lookup: CDR1 MDHEN, CDR2 SYDVKM. Trimming shortened V by 5 bases and J by 8 bases, and 12 bases separated the two germline ends. This CDR3 has 12 amino acids. CDR3 coding DNA: TGTGCCAGCAGTCTCCCAGGGGTCGGCTACACCTTC. Its translation: CASSLPGVGYTF.

This clonotype was seen more than once but under ten times. The chain joins TRBV27 to TRBJ2-7, with TRBD2 identical over 8 bases. Trimming cost V 5 bases and J 4 bases; bases outside gene matches: 10. The CDR3 covers 15 residues. The germline gives CDR1 MNHEY, CDR2 SMNVEV (reference sequence). The CDR3 nucleotides are TGTGCCAGCAGTCCGAAAAGCGGGAGCCGTTACGAGCAGTACTTC. It codes for CASSPKSGSRYEQYF.

V usage is TRBV28 and J usage is TRBJ2-5, with D unclear. Per germline, CDR1 MDHEN and CDR2 SYDVKM. Between the trimmed V and J ends, which lost 6 bases and 0 bases, there was a span of 17 bases. This CDR3 region has 16 residues. CDR3 sequence reads: CASRSGSQRDQETQYF. The CDR3, as DNA: TGTGCCAGCAGATCGGGCAGCCAAAGGGACCAAGAGACCCAGTACTTC. The whole variable domain, remainder taken from reference TRBV28 and TRBJ2-5, is DVKVTQSSRYLVKRTGEKVFLECVQDMDHENMFWYRQDPGLGLRLIYFSYDVKMKEKGDIPEGYSVSREKKERFSLILESASTNQTSMYLCASRSGSQRDQETQYFGPGTRLLVL.

The sample holds a few counts of this clonotype. This rearrangement joins TRBV29-1 to TRBJ2-7; D is ambiguous. The CDR3 loop spans 13 amino acids. Trimming shortened V by 0 bases and J by 2 bases, and 8 bases separated the two germline ends. CDR1 SQVTM and CDR2 ANQGSEA come from the germline V gene. In DNA, the CDR3 is TGCAGCGTTGAAGATGGGGTTACCTACGAGCAGTACTTC. The encoded protein is CSVEDGVTYEQYF.

This rearrangement joins TRBV12-3 or TRBV12-4 to TRBJ2-2; 11 bases align to TRBD1. V was clipped by 10 bases and J by 6 bases; unmatched bases: 13. The CDR3 loop spans 16 amino acids. CDR3 DNA sequence: TGTGCCATCGGCCGGGACAGGGGGATATTAGCCGGGGAGCTGTTTTTT. Translating it yields CAIGRDRGILAGELFF.

V and J are TRBV27 and TRBJ2-3; 7 nucleotides line up with TRBD1. The CDR3 consists of 15 residues. J gave up 2 bases and V 6 bases, and 8 bases lay outside the gene matches. The germline V gene has CDR1 MNHEY and CDR2 SMNVEV (reference sequence). The chain's CDR3 is CASRLTGEPTDTQYF. The CDR3 nucleotides are TGTGCCAGCAGATTAACAGGGGAACCCACAGATACGCAGTATTTT.